One and the same sample provided the 9 T cell receptor beta chains below, sequenced in a study of blood T cell repertoires in COVID-19. The assay was immunoSEQ multiplex PCR, and TCRdb's table has in-frame clones only and misses some. The table lists a few hundred thousand clones, roughly 84% of them singletons. Sequenced input: peripheral blood. The receptor source for this set is a woman in her thirties or forties who had recovered from COVID-19.

V and J are TRBV28 and TRBJ1-2, with unresolved D. Germline V lookup: CDR1 MDHEN, CDR2 SYDVKM. With 5 bases removed from V and 5 bases from J, the gap between germline ends came to 33 bases. The CDR3 consists of 20 residues. CDR3: CASSPSMLNAGRQSSYGYTF. DNA for the CDR3: TGTGCCAGCAGTCCCTCTATGCTGAACGCGGGCAGGCAAAGCTCATATGGCTACACCTTC.

The chain couples TRBV6-6 to TRBJ1-6; TRBD1 aligns across 8 bases. This CDR3 has 15 amino acids. The V gene's germline CDR1 is MNHNY and CDR2 SVGAGI (reference sequence). Trimming removed 2 bases from V and 10 bases from J; junction bases left unmatched: 7. The CDR3 DNA reads as TGTGCCAGCAGTTACACTACAGGGGGGGGATCACCCCTCCACTTT. Translated: CASSYTTGGGSPLHF.

The CDR3 spells CASSLSGGPQETQYF. The DNA for the CDR3 is TGTGCCAGCAGTTTAAGCGGGGGGCCACAAGAGACCCAGTACTTC. This sequence joins TRBV27 and TRBJ2-5; 9 nucleotides line up with TRBD2. CDR1 is MNHEY, CDR2 SMNVEV, per germline (reference sequence). CDR3 length: 15 residues. J lost 2 bases, V lost 2 bases, and 3 bases had no gene match.

The chain links TRBV6-5 to TRBJ2-1, with D tentatively TRBD2 (5 bases). The CDR3 is 15 residues long. CDR1 and CDR2 from the germline V gene are MNHEY and SVGAGI. V lost 2 bases and J lost 0, with 8 bases in between. The CDR3 is CASSYEGSSYNEQFF. The CDR3 nucleotides are TGTGCCAGCAGTTACGAGGGTAGCTCCTACAATGAGCAGTTCTTC.

The chain employs TRBV3-1 (or the pseudogene TRBV3-2) and TRBJ1-1; no reliable D call. V shed 4 bases and J shed 4 bases, with 10 bases lying between them. Germline values: CDR1 LGHDT, CDR2 YNNKEL (reference sequence). The CDR3 covers 13 residues. The CDR3 spells CASSLQRGTEAFF. The CDR3 nucleotides read TGTGCCAGCAGCCTCCAACGAGGCACTGAAGCTTTCTTT.

The CDR3 bases are TGTGCCAGTACCGAACTCGGGGGGGTTTCCTCTAACTATGGCTACACCTTC. Its protein product is CASTELGGVSSNYGYTF. This chain links TRBV19 with TRBJ1-2; a weak D match, TRBD1 (5 bases). The CDR3 has 17 residues. Germline lookup yields CDR1 LNHDA and CDR2 SQIVND (reference sequence). V was cut by 7 bases and J by 0 bases, with 21 bases left in between.

The chain is built from TRBV2 and TRBJ2-6; D perhaps matches TRBD2 (6 bases). The germline V gene has CDR1 SNHLY and CDR2 FYNNEI. The V end lost 4 bases, the J end lost 2 bases, and 12 bases lay between the germline ends. The CDR3 has 16 residues. CDR3 bases: TGTGCCAGCAGTGGGAGGGGAGGCGCTGGGGCCAACGTCCTGACTTTC. Its protein is CASSGRGGAGANVLTF.

The CDR3 sequence: CAIRGQGTYEQYF. For the CDR3, the DNA is TGTGCCATCAGGGGACAGGGGACCTACGAGCAGTACTTC. The chain uses TRBV10-3 and TRBJ2-7; TRBD1 matches 10 bases. The CDR3 is 13 amino acids. From germline, CDR1 is ENHRY and CDR2 SYGVKD. Trimming took 6 bases from V and 2 from J; bases not matched to a gene: 1.

The chain recombines TRBV12-5 with TRBJ2-3, with a possible D match to TRBD2 (6 bases). The CDR3 sequence is 13 residues long. Germline values: CDR1 LGHNT, CDR2 FRNRAP. Between the trimmed V and J ends, which lost 5 bases and 5 bases, there was a span of 11 bases. CDR3 sequence (DNA): TGTGCTAGTGGTCCCCCAGCGGGAGATACGCAGTATTTT. Its translation: CASGPPAGDTQYF.